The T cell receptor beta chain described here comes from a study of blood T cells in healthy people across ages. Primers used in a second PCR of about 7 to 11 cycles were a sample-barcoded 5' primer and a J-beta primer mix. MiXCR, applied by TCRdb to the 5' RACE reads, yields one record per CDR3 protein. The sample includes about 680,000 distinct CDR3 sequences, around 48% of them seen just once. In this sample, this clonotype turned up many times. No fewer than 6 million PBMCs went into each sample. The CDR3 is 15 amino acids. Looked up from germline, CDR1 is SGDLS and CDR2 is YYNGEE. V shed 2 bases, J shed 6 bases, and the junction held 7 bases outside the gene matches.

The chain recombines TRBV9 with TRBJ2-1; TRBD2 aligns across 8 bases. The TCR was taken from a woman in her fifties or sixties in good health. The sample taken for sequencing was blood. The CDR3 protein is CASSVSGSVTNEQFF. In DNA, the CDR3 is TGTGCCAGCAGCGTCAGCGGGAGCGTTACCAATGAGCAGTTCTTC.